A single sample is the source of the 8 T cell receptor beta chains below, sequenced in a study of blood T cells in healthy people across ages. Sample-barcoded 5' priming and a J-beta primer mix drove a second PCR of 7 to 11 cycles. One entry per CDR3 protein, called by TCRdb with MiXCR from the 5' RACE reads. The sample has some 890,000 distinct CDR3 sequences, approximately 32% seen once; the top ten hold approximately 10%. A further study also used this sample, focusing on T cells of mothers and their children.

The source material was blood. The receptors were gathered from a woman in her thirties or forties in good health.

In its sample, this clonotype was seen many times. The chain employs TRBV28 and TRBJ2-7; D is ambiguous. This CDR3 spans 15 amino acids. V gave up 6 bases and J gave up 4 bases, with 19 bases separating them. The germline V gene has CDR1 MDHEN and CDR2 SYDVKM. The CDR3 bases are TGTGCCAGCAGCGAACGAGGTGGGGTGAGTTACGAGCAGTACTTC. This sequence encodes CASSERGGVSYEQYF. Full variable domain (remainder filled in from reference TRBV28 and TRBJ2-7): DVKVTQSSRYLVKRTGEKVFLECVQDMDHENMFWYRQDPGLGLRLIYFSYDVKMKEKGDIPEGYSVSREKKERFSLILESASTNQTSMYLCASSERGGVSYEQYFGPGTRLTVT.

This sequence joins TRBV19 and TRBJ2-2; a weak D match, TRBD1 (5 bases). Trimming shortened V by 9 bases and J by 1 base, and 9 bases separated the two germline ends. The CDR3 has 13 amino acids. CDR1 is LNHDA and CDR2 is SQIVND in the germline V gene (reference sequence). The CDR3 nucleotides read TGTGCCAGCGTTACAGGGAACACCGGGGAGCTGTTTTTT. Translation gives CASVTGNTGELFF.

V gene TRBV6-6 combines with J gene TRBJ2-2; no definite D call. Germline V gene lookup returns CDR1 MNHNY and CDR2 SVGAGI (reference sequence). V lost 7 bases, J lost 0 bases, and 18 bases lay in between. The CDR3 runs 17 residues. The CDR3 reads CASTLTRVLSNTGELFF. The DNA of the CDR3 is TGTGCCAGCACCCTTACCCGTGTCCTGTCGAACACCGGGGAGCTGTTTTTT.

In its sample, this clonotype was seen many times. V gene TRBV12-3 or TRBV12-4 combines with J gene TRBJ2-5; TRBD2 is a possible D gene (6 bases). The assigned J gene may be wrong: the sequence end matches TRBJ2-7 better. The length of the CDR3 is 12 residues. CDR3 nucleotides: TGTGCCAGCAGATTGACTAGTTCCGAGCAGTACTTC. Translation gives CASRLTSSEQYF.

The J gene is TRBJ1-3, the V gene TRBV2; no clear D. V dropped 2 bases and J dropped 0 bases, with 14 bases sitting between them. Germline CDR1 reads SNHLY; CDR2 reads FYNNEI. This CDR3 is 17 amino acids long. The CDR3 region has the DNA TGTGCCAGCAGTGAACCAGGATCCACTCGCTCTGGAAACACCATATATTTT. Its translation: CASSEPGSTRSGNTIYF. Complete variable domain (other parts from reference TRBV2 and TRBJ1-3): EPEVTQTPSHQVTQMGQEVILRCVPISNHLYFYWYRQILGQKVEFLVSFYNNEISEKSEIFDDQFSVERPDGSNFTLKIRSTKLEDSAMYFCASSEPGSTRSGNTIYFGEGSWLTVV.

The chain employs TRBV20-1 and TRBJ1-1, with a weak D call TRBD1 (6 bases). The CDR3 runs to 14 residues. The germline V gene has CDR1 DFQATT and CDR2 SNEGSKA (reference sequence). The V and J ends lost 1 base and 2 bases respectively, with 11 bases between them. Here the CDR3 reads CSARGGHTNTEAFF. The CDR3 DNA reads TGCAGTGCTAGAGGGGGACATACCAACACTGAAGCTTTCTTT.

This clonotype was recorded many times. CDR3 DNA sequence: TGCGCCAGCAGACGCGACAGGGGTAACTATGGCTACACCTTC. Amino acids: CASRRDRGNYGYTF. The chain joins TRBV5-1 to TRBJ1-2; 8 nucleotides agree with TRBD1. CDR1 and CDR2 from the germline V gene are SGHRS and YFSETQ. CDR3 length equals 14 residues. After removal of 5 bases from V and 1 base from J, the junction contained 4 bases not matched to a gene.

The CDR3 DNA reads as TGTGCCAGCAGTTTAGTCCTCGGGGCGGGGGACAATGAGCAGTTCTTC. It specifies CASSLVLGAGDNEQFF. The V call is TRBV12-3 or TRBV12-4, the J call TRBJ2-1, with 7 bases identical to TRBD2. V lost 1 base to trimming and J lost 5 bases; unmatched junction nucleotides: 8. The CDR3 runs to 16 residues.